This T cell receptor (beta chain) was identified in a study of PD-L1 blockade in urothelial cancer (dated by TCRdb to about 2017). Study-level background: Every patient began therapy at some point between 2014 and 2015 and was given atezolizumab 1,200 mg intravenously every 3 weeks. About 90% of the 29 patients were identified as males with urothelial cancer of bladder origin, and a prior smoking history was reported by 18 of 29 patients. Patients had an ECOG performance status of 0 or 1 and had received between 0 and 3 prior chemotherapy regimens. Blood samples were analyzed at 3 weeks after treatment start (second dose) and at 6 weeks after treatment start. Blood samples yielded a median of roughly 140,000 T cells and some 80,000 unique TCRs, with median clonality roughly 0.085. Somatic, immune and clinical correlates of response to PD-L1 blockade with atezolizumab in urothelial cancer were the focus of an exploratory multi-omic analysis. Pretreatment tumor samples, along with matched peripheral blood collected serially before and after atezolizumab treatment, underwent TCR sequencing. Durable clinical benefit meant progression-free survival longer than 6 months, and TCR features were also tested against progression-free and overall survival. In the same patients, whole exome sequencing and RNA sequencing of pretreatment tumors were performed in addition to TCR sequencing. Durable clinical benefit was achieved by nine patients and was not achieved by 20 patients. Pretreatment blood TCR-seq was available for fewer than 30 patients, at least one posttreatment blood collection was obtained for about 24 patients, and tumor TCR-seq was available for about 24 patients. The paper's findings and limits, for the study overall: Because the sample size was small (n ≈ 27) and many of the analyses were exploratory, the results are meant to be hypothesis-generating. Improved progression-free and overall survival was found to be associated with pretreatment peripheral blood TCR clonality below the median. Among patients with durable benefit, tumor-associated TCR clones showed greater expansion in peripheral blood 3 weeks after treatment started (n ≈ 20, p = 0.022).

From the cysteine through the phenylalanine, the CDR3 covers 15 amino acids. Only the CDR3 region is kept as DNA, spanning 45 bases read in frame from base 1. V is cut by 2 bases and J by 2 bases, and the space between the germline ends is 13 bases. Looking up the germline V gene yields CDR1 LGHNA and CDR2 YSLEER. As concerns this clone: It lacks a known antigen. Base qualities are not recorded, but no much larger clone differs from it by a single base.

Each PCR received spiked-in synthetic TCR analog templates so that absolute template abundance could be estimated from read counts. TCRbeta CDR3 regions were amplified from genomic DNA with bias-controlled V and J gene primers using the immunoSEQ assay. Sequencing of rearranged TCRbeta segments was performed at approximately 20X coverage. Per the source publication's procedure: Clustering was used to correct sequencing errors, and CDR3s were annotated against IMGT so that V, D and J genes could be assigned. Out-of-frame and stop-codon sequences were excluded, and only productive TCRbeta rearrangements were used in downstream analyses. Clonality was calculated as one minus the Shannon entropy normalized by the log of the number of unique productive sequences. Fisher's exact test with Benjamini-Hochberg correction, using a cutoff of adjusted p below 0.01, was how clones that differed between time points or between blood and tumor were identified. TCRdb holds this immuneACCESS table with in-frame rearrangements only. Some clones are missing; in checked studies, unresolved V genes explain under half, and the rest has no known cause. D and trimming were read from the DNA, whereas the V and J calls and clone size are those reported in that table. Here the sample has 45,000 or so clones; roughly 78% occur a single time. The ten biggest clones cover approximately 3% of the sample.

A total of some 30 patients with locally advanced or metastatic urothelial carcinoma, treated at Memorial Sloan Kettering on a trial protocol, made up the cohort. Peripheral blood mononuclear cells were collected pretreatment and during treatment, at between 1 and 8 total time points per patient. The Qiagen DNeasy Blood extraction kit was used to purify genomic DNA from total PBMCs and tumor samples. PBMCs were collected pretreatment and during treatment, and were isolated and stored as previously described. Material: PBMCs, obtained around atezolizumab (anti-PD-L1) treatment. The chain is assembled from TRBV4-3 and TRBJ2-7; the D gene is perhaps TRBD1, from 6 matching bases. The sequence came from a man in his 70s with urothelial cancer. The CDR3 reads CASSQQGMRAYEQYF. Here is the DNA: TGCGCCAGCAGCCAACAGGGGATGAGGGCCTACGAGCAGTACTTC.